The clone carrying this TCR beta chain was found once. Its cognate antigen is unknown. Measured with immunoSEQ multiplex PCR; TCRdb has only the in-frame clones, and not every one. The table shows around 650,000 clones, with 95% to 97% occurring only once. This record belongs to a study of shared clonotypes between healthy human individuals. Findings of the study overall: Clonotype sharing among donors, it was expected, would be affected by sequencing depth. The sharing of 4.5% to 6.5% of naive CD4 clonotypes was seen across a handful of donors. The authors sampled blood alone, and tissue repertoires likely differ. Generation probability values for non-shared clonotypes were lower than those for clonotypes shared by all four donors.

Trimming shortened V by 4 bases and J by 0 bases, and 9 bases separated the two germline ends. Germline V gives CDR1 SGDLS, CDR2 YYNGEE. CDR3 size: 14 residues. The naive CD8 population came from CD45RO-negative cells selected for CCR7, without terminally differentiated effector memory CD45RA+ cells. This sequence joins TRBV9 and TRBJ2-3, with D hard to call. The sequencing input was naive CD8+ T cells sorted from blood. This TCR derives from a woman aged 30 to 39 in good health. The CDR3 sequence is CASSKGGSTDTQYF. The CDR3 DNA reads TGTGCCAGCAGCAAGGGCGGTAGCACAGATACGCAGTATTTT.